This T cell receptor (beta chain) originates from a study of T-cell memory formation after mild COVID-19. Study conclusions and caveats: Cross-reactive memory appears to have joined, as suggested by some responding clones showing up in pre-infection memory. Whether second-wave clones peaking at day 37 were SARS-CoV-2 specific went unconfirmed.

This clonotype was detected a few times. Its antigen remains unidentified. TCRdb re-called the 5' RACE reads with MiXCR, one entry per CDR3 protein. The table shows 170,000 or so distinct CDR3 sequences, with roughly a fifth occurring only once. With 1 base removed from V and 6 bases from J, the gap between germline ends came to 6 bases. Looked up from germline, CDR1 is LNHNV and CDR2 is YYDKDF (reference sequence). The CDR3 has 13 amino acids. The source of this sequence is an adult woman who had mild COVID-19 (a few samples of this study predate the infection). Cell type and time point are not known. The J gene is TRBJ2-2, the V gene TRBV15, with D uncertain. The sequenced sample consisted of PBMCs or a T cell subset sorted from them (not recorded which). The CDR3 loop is CATSRGTPGELFF. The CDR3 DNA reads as TGTGCCACCAGCAGAGGAACACCCGGGGAGCTGTTTTTT.